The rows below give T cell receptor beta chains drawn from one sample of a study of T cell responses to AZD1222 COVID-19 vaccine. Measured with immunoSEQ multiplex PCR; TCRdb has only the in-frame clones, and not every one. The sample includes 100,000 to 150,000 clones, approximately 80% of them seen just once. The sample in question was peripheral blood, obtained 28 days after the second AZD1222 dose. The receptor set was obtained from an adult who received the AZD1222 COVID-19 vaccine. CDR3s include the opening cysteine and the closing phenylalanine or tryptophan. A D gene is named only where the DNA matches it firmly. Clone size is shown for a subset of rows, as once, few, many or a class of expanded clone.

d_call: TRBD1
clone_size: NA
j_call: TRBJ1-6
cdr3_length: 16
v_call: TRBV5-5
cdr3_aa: CASSPQGDRNNSPLHF
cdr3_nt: TGTGCCAGCAGCCCTCAAGGGGACAGGAATAATTCACCCCTCCACTTT

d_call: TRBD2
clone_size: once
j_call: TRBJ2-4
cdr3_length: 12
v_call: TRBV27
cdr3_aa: CASSPREGIQYF
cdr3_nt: TGTGCCAGCAGCCCTCGGGAGGGCATTCAGTACTTC

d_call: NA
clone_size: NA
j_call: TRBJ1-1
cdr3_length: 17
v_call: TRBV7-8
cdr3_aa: CASIPRRFGSMNTEAFF
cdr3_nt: TGTGCCAGCATCCCGAGGCGGTTCGGAAGCATGAACACTGAAGCTTTCTTT

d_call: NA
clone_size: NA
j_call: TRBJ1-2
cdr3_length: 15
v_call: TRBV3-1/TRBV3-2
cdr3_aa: CASSQEAENNYGYTF
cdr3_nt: TGTGCCAGCAGCCAAGAAGCAGAGAATAACTATGGCTACACCTTC

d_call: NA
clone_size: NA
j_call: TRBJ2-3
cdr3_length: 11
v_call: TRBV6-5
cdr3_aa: CATRVGDTQYF
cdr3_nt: TGTGCCACCCGTGTAGGTGATACGCAGTATTTT

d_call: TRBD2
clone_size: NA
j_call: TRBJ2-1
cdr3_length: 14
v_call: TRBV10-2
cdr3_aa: CASTPLATSIEQFF
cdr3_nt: TGCGCCAGCACCCCACTCGCGACTAGCATAGAGCAGTTCTTC

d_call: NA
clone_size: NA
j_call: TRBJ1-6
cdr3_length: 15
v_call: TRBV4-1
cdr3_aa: CASSQVQGDNSPLHF
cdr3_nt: TGCGCCAGCAGCCAAGTGCAGGGTGACAATTCACCCCTCCACTTT

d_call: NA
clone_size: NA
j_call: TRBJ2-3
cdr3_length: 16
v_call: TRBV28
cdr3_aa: CASSLLAEISTDTQYF
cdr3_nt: TGTGCCAGCAGTTTGCTGGCCGAGATTAGTACAGATACGCAGTATTTT

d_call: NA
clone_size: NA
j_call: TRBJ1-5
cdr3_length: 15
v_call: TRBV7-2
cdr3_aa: CASSLVAGNRQPQHF
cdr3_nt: TGTGCCAGCAGCTTAGTGGCAGGGAACAGGCAGCCCCAGCATTTT

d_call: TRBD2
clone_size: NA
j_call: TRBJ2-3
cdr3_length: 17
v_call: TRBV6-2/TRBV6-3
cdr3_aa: CASSLGTSGGATDTQYF
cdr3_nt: TGTGCCAGCAGTTTGGGGACTAGCGGGGGGGCGACAGATACGCAGTATTTT

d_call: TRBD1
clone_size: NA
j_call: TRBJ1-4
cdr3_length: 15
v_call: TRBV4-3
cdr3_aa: CASSQEEGQGRKLFF
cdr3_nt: TGCGCCAGCAGCCAAGAGGAAGGACAGGGAAGAAAACTGTTTTTT

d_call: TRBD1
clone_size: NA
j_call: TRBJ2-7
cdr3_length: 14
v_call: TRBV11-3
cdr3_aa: CASSVSGTAYGQYF
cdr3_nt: TGTGCCAGCAGCGTCTCCGGGACAGCCTATGGGCAGTACTTC

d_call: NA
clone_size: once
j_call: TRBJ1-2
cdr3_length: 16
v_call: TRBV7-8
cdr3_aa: CASSSPRFGSDYGYTF
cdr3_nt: TGTGCCAGCAGCTCACCCAGGTTTGGGTCCGACTATGGCTACACCTTC

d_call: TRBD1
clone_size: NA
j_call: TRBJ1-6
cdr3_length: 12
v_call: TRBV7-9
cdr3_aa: CASSLDRVILHF
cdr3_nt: TGTGCCAGCAGCCTCGACAGGGTAATCCTCCACTTT

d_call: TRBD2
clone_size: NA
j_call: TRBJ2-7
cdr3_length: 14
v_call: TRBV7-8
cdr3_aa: CASSWTSGDYEQYF
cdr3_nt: TGTGCCAGCAGCTGGACTAGCGGGGACTACGAGCAGTACTTC

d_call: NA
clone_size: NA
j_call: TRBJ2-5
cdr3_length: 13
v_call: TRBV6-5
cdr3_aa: CASSSWGAKTQYF
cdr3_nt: TGTGCCAGCAGTTCCTGGGGGGCAAAGACCCAGTACTTC

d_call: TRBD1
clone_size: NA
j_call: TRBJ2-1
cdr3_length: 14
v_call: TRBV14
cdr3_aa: CASSPRDSYNEQFF
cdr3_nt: TGTGCCAGCAGCCCCCGGGACAGCTACAATGAGCAGTTCTTC

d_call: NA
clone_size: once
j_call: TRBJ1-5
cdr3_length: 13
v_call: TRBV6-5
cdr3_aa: CASSYGEGQPQHF
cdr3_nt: TGTGCCAGCAGTTACGGGGAGGGTCAGCCCCAGCATTTT

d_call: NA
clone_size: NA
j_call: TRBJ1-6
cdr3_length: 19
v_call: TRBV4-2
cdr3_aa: CASSQVYKGQSSYNSPLHF
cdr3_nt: TGTGCCAGCAGCCAAGTTTACAAGGGTCAAAGCTCCTATAATTCACCCCTCCACTTT

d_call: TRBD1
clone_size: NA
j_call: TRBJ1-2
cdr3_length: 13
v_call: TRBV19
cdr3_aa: CASSQTGNYGYTF
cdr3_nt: TGTGCCAGTAGCCAGACAGGGAACTATGGCTACACCTTC

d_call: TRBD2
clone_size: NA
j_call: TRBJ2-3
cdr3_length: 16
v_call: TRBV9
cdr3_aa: CASSSQSGGRVDTQYF
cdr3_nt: TGTGCCAGCAGCTCCCAGAGCGGGGGGCGTGTAGATACGCAGTATTTT

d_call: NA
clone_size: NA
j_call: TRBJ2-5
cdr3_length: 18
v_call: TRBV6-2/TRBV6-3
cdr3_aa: CASSYFGLGGIDQETQYF
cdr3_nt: TGTGCCAGCAGTTACTTTGGGTTAGGCGGTATCGACCAAGAGACCCAGTACTTC

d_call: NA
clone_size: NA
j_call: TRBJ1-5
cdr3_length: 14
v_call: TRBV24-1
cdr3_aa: CATSDSLSWQPQHF
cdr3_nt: TGTGCCACCAGTGATTCATTGTCGTGGCAGCCCCAGCATTTT

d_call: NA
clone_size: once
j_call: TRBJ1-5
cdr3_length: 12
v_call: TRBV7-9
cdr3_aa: CASSLSNQPQHF
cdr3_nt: TGTGCCAGCAGCCTCAGCAATCAGCCCCAGCATTTT

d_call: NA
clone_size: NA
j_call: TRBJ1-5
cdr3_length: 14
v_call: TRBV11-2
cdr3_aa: CASSATGSNQPQHF
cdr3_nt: TGTGCCAGCAGCGCTACAGGGAGCAATCAGCCCCAGCATTTT

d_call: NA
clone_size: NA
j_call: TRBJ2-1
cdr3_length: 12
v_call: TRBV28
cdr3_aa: CASRENSVEQFF
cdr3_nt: TGTGCCAGCAGAGAGAATAGCGTTGAGCAGTTCTTC

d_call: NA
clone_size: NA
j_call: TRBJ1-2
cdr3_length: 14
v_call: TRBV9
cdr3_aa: CASSVSPSVSGYTF
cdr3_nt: TGTGCCAGCAGCGTTTCCCCCAGCGTAAGTGGCTACACCTTC

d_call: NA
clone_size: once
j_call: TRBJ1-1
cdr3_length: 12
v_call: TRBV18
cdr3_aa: CASSPSREGAFF
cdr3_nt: TGTGCCAGCTCACCGAGTCGGGAGGGAGCTTTCTTT

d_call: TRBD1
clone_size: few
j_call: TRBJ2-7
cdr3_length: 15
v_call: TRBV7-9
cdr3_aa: CASSLLRTGSGEQYF
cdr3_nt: TGTGCCAGCAGCTTATTGAGGACAGGGTCGGGCGAGCAGTACTTC

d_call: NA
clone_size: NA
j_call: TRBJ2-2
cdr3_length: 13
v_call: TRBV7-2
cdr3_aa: CASSPLRGGELFF
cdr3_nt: TGTGCCAGCAGCCCCCTCAGGGGAGGGGAGCTGTTTTTT

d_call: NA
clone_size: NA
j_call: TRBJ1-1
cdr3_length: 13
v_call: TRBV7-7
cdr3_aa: CASSFTANTEAFF
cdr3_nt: TGTGCTAGCAGCTTTACAGCCAACACTGAAGCTTTCTTT

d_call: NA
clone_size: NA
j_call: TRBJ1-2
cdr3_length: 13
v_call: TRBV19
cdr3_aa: CASRGGLLYGYTF
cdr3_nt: TGTGCCAGTAGGGGGGGCTTACTCTATGGCTACACCTTC

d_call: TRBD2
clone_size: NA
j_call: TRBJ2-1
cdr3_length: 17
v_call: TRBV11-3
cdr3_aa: CASSSRSGGTSYNEQFF
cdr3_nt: TGTGCCAGCAGCTCCCGTAGCGGGGGGACCTCCTACAATGAGCAGTTCTTC

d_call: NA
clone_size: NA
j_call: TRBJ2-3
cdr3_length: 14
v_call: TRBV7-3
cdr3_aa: CASSLGGAADTQYF
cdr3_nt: TGTGCCAGCAGCTTGGGCGGGGCGGCAGATACGCAGTATTTT

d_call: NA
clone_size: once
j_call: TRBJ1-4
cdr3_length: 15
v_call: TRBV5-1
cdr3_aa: CASRRIGQVNEKLFF
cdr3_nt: TGCGCCAGCAGAAGGATTGGTCAGGTTAATGAAAAACTGTTTTTT

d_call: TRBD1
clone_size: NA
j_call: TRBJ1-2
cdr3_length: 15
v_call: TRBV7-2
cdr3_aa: CASSPGTGINYGYTF
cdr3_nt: TGTGCCAGCAGCCCAGGGACAGGGATCAACTATGGCTACACCTTC

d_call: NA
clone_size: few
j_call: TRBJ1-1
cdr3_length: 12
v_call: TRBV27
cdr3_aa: CATLPGNTEAFF
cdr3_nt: TGTGCCACCCTCCCAGGAAACACTGAAGCTTTCTTT

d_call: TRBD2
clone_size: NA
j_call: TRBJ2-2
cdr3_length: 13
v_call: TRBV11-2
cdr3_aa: CESLGEGTGELFF
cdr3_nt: TGTGAAAGTCTGGGGGAGGGCACCGGGGAGCTGTTTTTT

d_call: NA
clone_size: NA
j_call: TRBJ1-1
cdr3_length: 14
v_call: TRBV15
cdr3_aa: CATSRDVMNTEAFF
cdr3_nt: TGTGCCACCAGCAGAGATGTGATGAACACTGAAGCTTTCTTT

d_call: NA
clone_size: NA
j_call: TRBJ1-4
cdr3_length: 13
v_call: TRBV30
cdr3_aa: CAWEGDSKEKLFF
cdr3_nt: TGTGCCTGGGAAGGGGATTCTAAGGAAAAACTGTTTTTT

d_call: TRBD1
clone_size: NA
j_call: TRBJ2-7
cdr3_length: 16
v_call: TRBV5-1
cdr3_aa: CASSSLPGQGRNEQYF
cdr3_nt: TGCGCCAGCAGTTCTCTTCCGGGACAGGGCAGGAACGAGCAGTACTTC

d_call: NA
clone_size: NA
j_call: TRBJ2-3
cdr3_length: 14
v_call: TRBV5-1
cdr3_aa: CASSFGRRLDTQYF
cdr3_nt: TGCGCCAGCAGCTTCGGCCGGAGGTTAGATACGCAGTATTTT

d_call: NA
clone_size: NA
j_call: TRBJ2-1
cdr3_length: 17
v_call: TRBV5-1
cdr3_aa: CASISGLGGLSFNEQFF
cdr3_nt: TGCGCCAGCATATCTGGTCTGGGGGGCCTTAGCTTCAATGAGCAGTTCTTC

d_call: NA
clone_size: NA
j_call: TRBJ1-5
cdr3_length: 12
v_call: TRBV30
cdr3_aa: CAWNRDNQPQHF
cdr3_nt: TGTGCCTGGAACAGGGACAATCAGCCCCAGCATTTT

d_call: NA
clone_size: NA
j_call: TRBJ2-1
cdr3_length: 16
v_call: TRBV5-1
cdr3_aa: CASSLEMGRMHNEQFF
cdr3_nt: TGCGCCAGCAGCTTGGAAATGGGCAGAATGCACAATGAGCAGTTCTTC

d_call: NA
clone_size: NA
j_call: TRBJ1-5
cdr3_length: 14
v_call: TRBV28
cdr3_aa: CASSRTDSNQPQHF
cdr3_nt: TGTGCCAGCAGTAGGACAGATAGCAATCAGCCCCAGCATTTT

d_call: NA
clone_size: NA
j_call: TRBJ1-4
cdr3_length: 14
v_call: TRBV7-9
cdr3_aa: CASSPGRRGEKLFF
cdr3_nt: TGTGCCAGCAGCCCGGGACGCCGCGGGGAAAAACTGTTTTTT

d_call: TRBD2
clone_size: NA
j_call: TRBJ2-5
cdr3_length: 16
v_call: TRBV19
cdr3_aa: CASSIDGAGGSQTQYF
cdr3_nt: TGTGCCAGTAGTATAGATGGAGCGGGGGGTTCCCAGACCCAGTACTTC

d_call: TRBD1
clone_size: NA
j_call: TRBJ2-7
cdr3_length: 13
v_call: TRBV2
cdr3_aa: CATVTGESYEQYF
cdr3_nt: TGTGCCACCGTGACAGGGGAAAGCTACGAGCAGTACTTC

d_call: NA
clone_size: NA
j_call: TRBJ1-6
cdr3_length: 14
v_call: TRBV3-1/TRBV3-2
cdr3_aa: CASSQDWSPNPLHF
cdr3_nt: TGTGCCAGCAGCCAAGATTGGTCCCCCAACCCCCTCCACTTT